The clone carrying this TCR beta chain occurred a few times. Its antigen is unknown. The repertoire was sequenced with immunoSEQ multiplex PCR; TCRdb's copy has only in-frame clones and lacks some. The sample carries approximately 9,500 clones, 66% recorded once. This specimen belongs to a study of early stage breast cancer tumors. Points from the study as a whole: Most shared enriched TCRB sequences were commonly generated ones.

This CDR3 is built from 16 residues. This receptor was obtained from a person between 50 and 60 years old with breast cancer. The chain is built from TRBV21-1 and TRBJ2-2; no DNA check was done on the table's D call, TRBD1. TRBV21-1 is a known pseudogene. The sequencing input was breast tumor tissue. In nucleotides, the CDR3 is TGTGCCAGCAGCAAAGATAGGGGGAGAAAGGACGGGGAGCTGTTTTTT. Translation gives CASSKDRGRKDGELFF.